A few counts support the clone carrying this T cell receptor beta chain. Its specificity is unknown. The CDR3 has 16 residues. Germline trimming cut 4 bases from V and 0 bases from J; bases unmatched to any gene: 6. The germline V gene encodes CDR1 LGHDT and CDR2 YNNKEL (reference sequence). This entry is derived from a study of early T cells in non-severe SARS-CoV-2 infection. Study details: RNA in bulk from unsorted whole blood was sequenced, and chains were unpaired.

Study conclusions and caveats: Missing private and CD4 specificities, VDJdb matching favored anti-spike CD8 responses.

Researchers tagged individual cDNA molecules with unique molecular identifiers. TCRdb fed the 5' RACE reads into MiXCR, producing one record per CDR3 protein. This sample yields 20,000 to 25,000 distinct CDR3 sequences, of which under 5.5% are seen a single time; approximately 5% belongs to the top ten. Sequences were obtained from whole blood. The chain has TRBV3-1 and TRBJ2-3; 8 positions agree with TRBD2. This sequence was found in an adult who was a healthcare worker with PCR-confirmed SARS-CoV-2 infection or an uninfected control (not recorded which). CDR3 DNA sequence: TGTGCCAGCAGCCCATACGCTAGCGGGAGCACAGATACGCAGTATTTT. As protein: CASSPYASGSTDTQYF.